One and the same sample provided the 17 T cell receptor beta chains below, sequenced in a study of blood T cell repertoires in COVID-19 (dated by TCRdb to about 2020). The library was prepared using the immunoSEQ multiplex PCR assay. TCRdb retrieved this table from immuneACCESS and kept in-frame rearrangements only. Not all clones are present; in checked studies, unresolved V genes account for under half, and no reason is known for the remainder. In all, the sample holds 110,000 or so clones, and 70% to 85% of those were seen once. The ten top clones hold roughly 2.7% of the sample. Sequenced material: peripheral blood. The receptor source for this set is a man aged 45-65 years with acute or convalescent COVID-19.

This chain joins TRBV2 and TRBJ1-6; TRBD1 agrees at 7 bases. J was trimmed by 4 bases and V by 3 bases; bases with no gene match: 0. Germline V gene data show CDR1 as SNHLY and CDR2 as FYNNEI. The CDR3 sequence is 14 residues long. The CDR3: CASSEGQYNSPLHF. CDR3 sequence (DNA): TGTGCCAGCAGTGAGGGACAGTATAATTCACCCCTCCACTTT. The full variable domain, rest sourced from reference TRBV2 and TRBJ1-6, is EPEVTQTPSHQVTQMGQEVILRCVPISNHLYFYWYRQILGQKVEFLVSFYNNEISEKSEIFDDQFSVERPDGSNFTLKIRSTKLEDSAMYFCASSEGQYNSPLHFGNGTRLTVT.

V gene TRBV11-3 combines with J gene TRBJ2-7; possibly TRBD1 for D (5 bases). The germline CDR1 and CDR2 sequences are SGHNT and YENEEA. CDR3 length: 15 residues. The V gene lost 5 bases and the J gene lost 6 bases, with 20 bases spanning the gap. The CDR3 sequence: CASSPGGRAGREQYF. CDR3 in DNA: TGTGCCAGCAGCCCCGGTGGCAGGGCCGGTCGCGAGCAGTACTTC.

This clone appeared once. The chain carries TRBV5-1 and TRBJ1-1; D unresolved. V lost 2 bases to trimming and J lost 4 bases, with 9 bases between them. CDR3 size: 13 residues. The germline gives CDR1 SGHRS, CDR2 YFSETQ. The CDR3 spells CASSFAQATEAFF. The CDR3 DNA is TGCGCCAGCAGCTTTGCTCAGGCCACTGAAGCTTTCTTT.

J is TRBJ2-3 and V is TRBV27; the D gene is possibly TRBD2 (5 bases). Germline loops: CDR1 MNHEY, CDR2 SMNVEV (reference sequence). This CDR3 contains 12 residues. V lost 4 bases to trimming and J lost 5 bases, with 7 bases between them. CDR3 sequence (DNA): TGTGCCAGCAGTTCACGGGGAGATACGCAGTATTTT. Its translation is CASSSRGDTQYF.

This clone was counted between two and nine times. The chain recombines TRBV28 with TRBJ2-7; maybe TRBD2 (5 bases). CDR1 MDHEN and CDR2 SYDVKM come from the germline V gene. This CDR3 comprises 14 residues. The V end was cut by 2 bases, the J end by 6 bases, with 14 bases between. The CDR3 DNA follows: TGTGCCAGCAGTTTAACTGAGGGTAGTACCGAGCAGTACTTC. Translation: CASSLTEGSTEQYF.

The CDR3 DNA is TGTGCCAGCGGGGGACAGAGCATTATTGGAAACACCATATATTTT. Translating gives CASGGQSIIGNTIYF. V and J are TRBV6-5 and TRBJ1-3; 7 bases agree with TRBD1. The trim removed 8 bases at V and 3 bases at J, leaving 10 bases unmatched. The CDR3 totals 15 residues. The germline V gene has CDR1 MNHEY and CDR2 SVGAGI.

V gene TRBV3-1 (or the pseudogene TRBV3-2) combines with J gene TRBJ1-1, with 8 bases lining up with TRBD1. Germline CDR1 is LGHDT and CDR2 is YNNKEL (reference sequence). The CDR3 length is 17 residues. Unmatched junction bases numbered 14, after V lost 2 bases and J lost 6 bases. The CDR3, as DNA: TGTGCCAGCAGCCAACCCTTACGGCGGACAGGGTTCCCTGAAGCTTTCTTT. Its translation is CASSQPLRRTGFPEAFF.

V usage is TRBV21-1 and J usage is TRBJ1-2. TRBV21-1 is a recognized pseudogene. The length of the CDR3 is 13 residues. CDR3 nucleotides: TGTGCCAGCAGCACTGGAGGTGACTATGGCTACACCTTC. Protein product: CASSTGGDYGYTF.

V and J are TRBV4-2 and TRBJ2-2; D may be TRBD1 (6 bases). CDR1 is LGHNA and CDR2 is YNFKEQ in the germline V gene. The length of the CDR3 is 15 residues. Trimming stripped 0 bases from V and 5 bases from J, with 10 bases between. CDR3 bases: TGTGCCAGCAGCCAAGATAGCACAGGGACCGGGGAGCTGTTTTTT. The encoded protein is CASSQDSTGTGELFF.

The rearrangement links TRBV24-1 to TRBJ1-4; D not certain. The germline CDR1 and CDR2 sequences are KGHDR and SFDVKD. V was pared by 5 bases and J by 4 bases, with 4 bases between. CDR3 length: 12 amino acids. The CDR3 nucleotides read TGTGCCACCAGTGCGGGTAATGAAAAACTGTTTTTT. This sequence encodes CATSAGNEKLFF.

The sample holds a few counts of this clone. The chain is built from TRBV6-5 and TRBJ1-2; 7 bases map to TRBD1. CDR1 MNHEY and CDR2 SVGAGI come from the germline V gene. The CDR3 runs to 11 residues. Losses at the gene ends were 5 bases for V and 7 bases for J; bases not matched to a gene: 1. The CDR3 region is CASSQGVGYTF. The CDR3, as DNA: TGTGCCAGCAGTCAGGGGGTTGGCTACACCTTC.

CDR3 in DNA: TGTGCCAGCAGCTTAGACCAGGGTCACCTTAGCTACGAGCAGTACTTC. Residues: CASSLDQGHLSYEQYF. This rearrangement joins TRBV7-8 to TRBJ2-7; D perhaps matches TRBD1 (5 bases). The CDR3 has 16 amino acids. Trimming stripped 1 base from V and 3 bases from J, with 16 bases between. Germline assignment: CDR1 SGHVS and CDR2 FQNEAQ.

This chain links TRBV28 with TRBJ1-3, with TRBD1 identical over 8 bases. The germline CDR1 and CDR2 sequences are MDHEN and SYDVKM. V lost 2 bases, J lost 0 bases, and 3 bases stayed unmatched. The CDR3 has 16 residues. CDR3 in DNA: TGTGCCAGCAGTTTAACAGGGGGAAGCTCTGGAAACACCATATATTTT. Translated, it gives CASSLTGGSSGNTIYF.

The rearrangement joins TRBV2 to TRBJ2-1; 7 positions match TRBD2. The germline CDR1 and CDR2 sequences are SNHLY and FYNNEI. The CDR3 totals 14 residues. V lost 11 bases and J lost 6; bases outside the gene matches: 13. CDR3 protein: CAGSGGEGVNEQFF. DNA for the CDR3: TGTGCCGGGTCTGGGGGGGAAGGAGTCAATGAGCAGTTCTTC.

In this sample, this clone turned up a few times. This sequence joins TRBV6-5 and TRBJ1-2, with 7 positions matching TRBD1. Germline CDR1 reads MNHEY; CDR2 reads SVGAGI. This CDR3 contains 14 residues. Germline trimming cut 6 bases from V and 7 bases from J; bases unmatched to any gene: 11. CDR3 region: CASRPEAGGIGYTF. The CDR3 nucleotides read TGTGCCAGCAGGCCGGAGGCAGGGGGAATTGGCTACACCTTC.

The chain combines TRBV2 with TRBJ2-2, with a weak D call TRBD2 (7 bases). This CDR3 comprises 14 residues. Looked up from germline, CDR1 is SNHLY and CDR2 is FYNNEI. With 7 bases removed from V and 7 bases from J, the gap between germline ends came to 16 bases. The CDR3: CASKFGGQFGELFF. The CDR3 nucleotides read TGTGCCAGCAAGTTCGGGGGGCAGTTCGGGGAGCTGTTTTTT. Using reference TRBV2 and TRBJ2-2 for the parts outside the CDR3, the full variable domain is EPEVTQTPSHQVTQMGQEVILRCVPISNHLYFYWYRQILGQKVEFLVSFYNNEISEKSEIFDDQFSVERPDGSNFTLKIRSTKLEDSAMYFCASKFGGQFGELFFGEGSRLTVL.

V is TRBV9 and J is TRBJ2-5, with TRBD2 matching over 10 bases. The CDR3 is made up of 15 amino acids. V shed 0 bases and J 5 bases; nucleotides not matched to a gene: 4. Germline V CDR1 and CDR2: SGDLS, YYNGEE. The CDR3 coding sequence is TGTGCCAGCAGCGTAGGGGGGACTAGCGTGGAGACCCAGTACTTC. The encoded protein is CASSVGGTSVETQYF.